This T cell receptor beta chain comes out of a study of regulatory T cells in long-lasting Graves disease. This clonotype came up many times. V was trimmed by 5 bases and J by 8 bases, leaving 10 bases between them. Germline lookup yields CDR1 MNHEY and CDR2 SVGEGT. This CDR3 is 12 amino acids long. Indicated time point: newly diagnosed GD, antithyroid drugs for less than 3 months. Researchers made the TCR library from RNA that was extracted from PBMCs. Arm-PCR of CDR3 regions and iRepertoire HTBI primers were the basis on which TCR beta libraries were built. TCRdb used MiXCR to reprocess the multiplex PCR reads, holding one entry per CDR3 protein. The sample gives a few hundred thousand distinct CDR3 sequences, approximately 16% of which show up once; approximately 8% is in the top ten. The sample also formed part of further work on T cells in Graves' hyperthyroidism and ophthalmopathy. That publication notes: Among clonotypes expanded in thyroid above 0.001, most were also found in blood.

The chain has TRBV6-2 or TRBV6-3 and TRBJ2-1; TRBD1 or TRBD2 may be the D gene (5 bases each). This clonotype originated in a woman aged 40 to 55 with Graves disease. Here the sequenced sample was peripheral blood mononuclear cells (PBMCs), taken at new diagnosis, from a patient treated with antithyroid drugs. CDR3 in DNA: TGTGCCAGCAGTGAAAGAGGGGATGAGCAGTTCTTC. Amino acid sequence: CASSERGDEQFF.